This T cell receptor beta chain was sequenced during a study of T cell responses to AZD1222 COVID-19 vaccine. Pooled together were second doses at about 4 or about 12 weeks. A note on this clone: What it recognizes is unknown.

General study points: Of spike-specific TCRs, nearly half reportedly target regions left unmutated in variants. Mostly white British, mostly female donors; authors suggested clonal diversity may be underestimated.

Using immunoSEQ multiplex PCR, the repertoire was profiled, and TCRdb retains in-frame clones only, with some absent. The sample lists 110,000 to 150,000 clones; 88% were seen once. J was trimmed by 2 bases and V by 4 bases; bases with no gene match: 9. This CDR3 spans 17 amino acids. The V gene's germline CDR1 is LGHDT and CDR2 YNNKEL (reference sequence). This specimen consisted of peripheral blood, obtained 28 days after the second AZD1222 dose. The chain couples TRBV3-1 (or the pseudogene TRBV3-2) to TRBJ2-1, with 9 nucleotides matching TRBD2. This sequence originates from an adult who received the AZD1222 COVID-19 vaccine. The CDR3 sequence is CASSPLAGAGPYNEQFF. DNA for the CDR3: TGTGCCAGCAGCCCTTTAGCGGGGGCCGGGCCCTACAATGAGCAGTTCTTC.